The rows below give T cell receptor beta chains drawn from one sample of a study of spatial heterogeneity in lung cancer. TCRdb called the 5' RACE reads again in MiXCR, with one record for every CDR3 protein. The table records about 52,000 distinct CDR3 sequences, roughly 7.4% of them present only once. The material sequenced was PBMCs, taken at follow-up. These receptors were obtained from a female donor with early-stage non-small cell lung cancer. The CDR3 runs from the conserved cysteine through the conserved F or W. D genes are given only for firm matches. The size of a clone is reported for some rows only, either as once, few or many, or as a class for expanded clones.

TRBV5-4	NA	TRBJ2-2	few	TGTGCCAGCAGCTTGGATGGACAGATGAACACCGGGGAGCTGTTTTTT	CASSLDGQMNTGELFF
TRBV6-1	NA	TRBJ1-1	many	TGTGCCAGCAGCGGGAGCCACACTGAAGCTTTCTTT	CASSGSHTEAFF
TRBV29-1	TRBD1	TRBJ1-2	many	TGCAGCGTTACCGGACAGGGGGACGGCTACACCTTC	CSVTGQGDGYTF
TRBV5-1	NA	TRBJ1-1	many	TGCGCCAGCAGCTTGGGTCTCGGGGGCAAGGTGATGAACACTGAAGCTTTCTTT	CASSLGLGGKVMNTEAFF
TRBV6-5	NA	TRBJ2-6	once	TGTGCTAGCAGGCCAGGGGGAGGGTCTGGGGCCAACGTCCTGACTTTC	CASRPGGGSGANVLTF
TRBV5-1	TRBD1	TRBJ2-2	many	TGCGCCAGCAGCGCCAACCCTTGGGGACAGGGGAACACCGGGGAGCTGTTTTTT	CASSANPWGQGNTGELFF
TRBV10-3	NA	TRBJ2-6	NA	TGTGCTTCAGCATCACAGAACTTGGCCAACGTCCTGACTTTC	CASASQNLANVLTF
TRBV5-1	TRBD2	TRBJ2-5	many	TGCGCCAGCAGCTGGGGTAGCGGGGACCAAGAGACCCAGTACTTC	CASSWGSGDQETQYF
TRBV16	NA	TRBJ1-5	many	TGTGCCAGCAGCCAAGAGGACGGTAGCAATCAGCCCCAGCATTTT	CASSQEDGSNQPQHF
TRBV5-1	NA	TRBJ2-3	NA	TGCGCCAGCAGCTTGGATCGGGGCTATAGCACAGATACGCAGTATTTT	CASSLDRGYSTDTQYF
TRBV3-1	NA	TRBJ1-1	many	TGTGCCAGCAGCCTCAACAGGGTTTTAACTGAAGCTTTCTTT	CASSLNRVLTEAFF
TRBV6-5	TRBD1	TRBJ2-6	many	TGTGCCAGCAGTTGGGGCAGGGGGCGGGCCAACGTCCTGACTTTC	CASSWGRGRANVLTF
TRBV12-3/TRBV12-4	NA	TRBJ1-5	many	TGTGCCAGCAGTTTAGTCTCTCAGCCCCAGCATTTT	CASSLVSQPQHF
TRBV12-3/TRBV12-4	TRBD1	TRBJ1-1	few	TGTGCCAGCAGTTTGTCAGGGGGGAACACTGAAGCTTTCTTT	CASSLSGGNTEAFF
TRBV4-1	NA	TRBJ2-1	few	TGCGCCAGCAGCCAAGACCCCCCTGGGGGGAACAATGAGCAGTTCTTC	CASSQDPPGGNNEQFF
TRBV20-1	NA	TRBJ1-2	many	TGCAGTGCTAATCCCCCCGGTCCTCCTGGCTACACCTTC	CSANPPGPPGYTF
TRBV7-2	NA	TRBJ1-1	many	TGTGCCAGCAGCTTACTCTGGAACACTGAAGCTTTCTTT	CASSLLWNTEAFF
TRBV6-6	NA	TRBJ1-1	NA	TGTGCCAGCAGTGCCGACCTGGGGGGCATTGAAGCTTTCTTT	CASSADLGGIEAFF
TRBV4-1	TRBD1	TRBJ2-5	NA	TGCGCCAGCAGCCGCCTTCCGGGACAGCAAGAGACCCAGTACTTC	CASSRLPGQQETQYF
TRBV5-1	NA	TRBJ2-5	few	TGCGCCAGCAGCTTGGTCCCAGGGGCCGGGGAGACCCAGTACTTC	CASSLVPGAGETQYF
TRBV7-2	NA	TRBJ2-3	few	TGTGCCAGCGGGGACTCACGCACAGATACGCAGTATTTT	CASGDSRTDTQYF
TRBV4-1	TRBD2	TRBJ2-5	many	TGCGCCAGCAGCCAAAGGACTAGCGGGGGGTACGGCGAGACCCAGTACTTC	CASSQRTSGGYGETQYF
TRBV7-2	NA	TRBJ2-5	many	TGTGCCAGCAGCCCAGGGGGAGGGGTCTCCCAGGAGACCCAGTACTTC	CASSPGGGVSQETQYF
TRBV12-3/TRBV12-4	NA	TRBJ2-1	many	TGTGCCAGCATTCTGGCCGGGGGCAGTGAGCAGTTCTTC	CASILAGGSEQFF
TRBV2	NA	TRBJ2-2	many	TGTGCCAGCCTCAGGGAGCGAACCGGGGAGCTGTTTTTT	CASLRERTGELFF
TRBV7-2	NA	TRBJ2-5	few	TGTGCCAGCAGCTTCGGACAAATGAAAGAGACCCAGTACTTC	CASSFGQMKETQYF
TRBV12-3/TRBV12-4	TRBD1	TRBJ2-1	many	TGTGCCAGCAGTTTAAGGACAGGGGGTAGCTCCTACAATGAGCAGTTCTTC	CASSLRTGGSSYNEQFF
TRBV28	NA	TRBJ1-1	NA	TGTGCCAGCAGTTTATCGGGGGGTCTGACTGAAGCTTTCTTT	CASSLSGGLTEAFF
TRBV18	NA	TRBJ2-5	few	TGTGCCAGCTCAGGCAGGGAAGGCCAAGAGACCCAGTACTTC	CASSGREGQETQYF
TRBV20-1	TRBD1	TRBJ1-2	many	TGCAGTGCTTCGGACAGGGCCTCGAATGGCTACACCTTC	CSASDRASNGYTF
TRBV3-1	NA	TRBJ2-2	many	TGTGCCAGCAGCCAAGGTCCCGGGGAGCTGTTTTTT	CASSQGPGELFF
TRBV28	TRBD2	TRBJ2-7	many	TGTGCCAGCAGCCCCCCGGGGGGGCGCCCCTACGAGCAGTACTTC	CASSPPGGRPYEQYF
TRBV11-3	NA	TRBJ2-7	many	TGTGCCAGCAGCTCTGTTGTGGGCGCCGGGCAGTACTTC	CASSSVVGAGQYF
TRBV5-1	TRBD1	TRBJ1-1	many	TGCGCCAGCAGCTTGGAAGGGACAGGGGCCACTGAAGCTTTCTTT	CASSLEGTGATEAFF
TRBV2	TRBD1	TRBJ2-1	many	TGTGCCAGCAGTATAGACCCGGACAGGGGCGCCGAAAATGAGCAGTTCTTC	CASSIDPDRGAENEQFF
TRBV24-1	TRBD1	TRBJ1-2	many	TGTGCCACCAGTGCCCGGGACAGGGGCTATGGCTACACCTTC	CATSARDRGYGYTF
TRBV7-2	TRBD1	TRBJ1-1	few	TGTGCCAGCAGCTTGGCCGGGACAGGGACACTGAACACTGAAGCTTTCTTT	CASSLAGTGTLNTEAFF
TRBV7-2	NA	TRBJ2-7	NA	TGTGCCAGCAGCTGGACCGGGGGCCTTAGCTCCTACGAGCAGTACTTC	CASSWTGGLSSYEQYF
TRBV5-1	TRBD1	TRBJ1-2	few	TGCGCCAGCAGGGGGACAGCAAACTATGGCTACACCTTC	CASRGTANYGYTF
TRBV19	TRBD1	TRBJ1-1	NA	TGTGCCACCAAAACAGGGGGCTGGGCTGAAGCTTTCTTT	CATKTGGWAEAFF
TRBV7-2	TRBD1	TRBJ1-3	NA	TGTGCCAGCAGCGGCTTTGGACAGGCCTCCTCTGGAAACACCATATATTTT	CASSGFGQASSGNTIYF
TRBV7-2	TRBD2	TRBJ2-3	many	TGTGCCAGCAGCTTGGCGGGGGGCCAGCGAACAGATACGCAGTATTTT	CASSLAGGQRTDTQYF
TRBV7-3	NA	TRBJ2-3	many	TGTGCCAGCAGCTTAGAGCCAGACGCAGATACGCAGTATTTT	CASSLEPDADTQYF
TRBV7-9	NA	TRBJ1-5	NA	TGTGCCAGCAGCTTAGCAGAGGCGGAAAATCAGCCCCAGCATTTT	CASSLAEAENQPQHF
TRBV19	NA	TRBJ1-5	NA	TGTGCCAGTAGTACCCTTAAACCTGGGCCCCAGCATTTT	CASSTLKPGPQHF
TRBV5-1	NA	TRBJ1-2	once	TGCGCCCGGGAGTCAGGCTACACCTTC	CARESGYTF
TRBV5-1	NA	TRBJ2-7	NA	TGCGCCAGCAGCTTGGAGGGGTTCGAGCAGTACTTC	CASSLEGFEQYF
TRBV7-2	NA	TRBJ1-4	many	TGTGCCAGCAGCCTTAACAGACCAACTAATGAAAAACTGTTTTTT	CASSLNRPTNEKLFF
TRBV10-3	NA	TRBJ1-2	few	TGTGCCATCAGTGAGCCCTCGACCCGATCCCCCGCTAACTATGGCTACACCTTC	CAISEPSTRSPANYGYTF
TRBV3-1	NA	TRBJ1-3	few	TGTGCCAGCAGCCAAGCGACAACTCGACACTCTGGAAACACCATATATTTT	CASSQATTRHSGNTIYF
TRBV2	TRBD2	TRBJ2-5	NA	TGTGCCAGCGCAGACGGGGGGGCCGAAGAGACCCAGTACTTC	CASADGGAEETQYF
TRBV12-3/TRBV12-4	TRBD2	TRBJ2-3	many	TGTGCCAGCAGTCCCCGGGGGGGCCTATCGGGCACAGATACGCAGTATTTT	CASSPRGGLSGTDTQYF
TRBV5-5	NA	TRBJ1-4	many	TGTGCCAGCAGCCCGGACAGAGGGGCAACTAATGAAAAACTGTTTTTT	CASSPDRGATNEKLFF
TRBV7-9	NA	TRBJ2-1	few	TGTGCCAGCAGCTTAGAAGGACGGTCCTCCAATGAGCAGTTCTTC	CASSLEGRSSNEQFF
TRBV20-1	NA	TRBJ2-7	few	TGCAGTGCTAGTGGAAGACCCTACGAGCAGTACTTC	CSASGRPYEQYF
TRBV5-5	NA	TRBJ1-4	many	TGTGCCAGCAGCTTGAATGGGGGCGCGGGTGAAAAACTGTTTTTT	CASSLNGGAGEKLFF
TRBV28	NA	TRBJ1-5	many	TGTGCCAGCAGTTTTTCCGGGGGCGGGGAGCAGCCCCAGCATTTT	CASSFSGGGEQPQHF
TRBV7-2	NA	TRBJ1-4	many	TGTGCCAGCAGCTTCCGGGCCCGGCAAAGGAGCGAAAAACTGTTTTTT	CASSFRARQRSEKLFF
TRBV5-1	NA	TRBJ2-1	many	TGCGCCAGCAGCTTGATCCGGGGGGCGATCAATGAGCAGTTCTTC	CASSLIRGAINEQFF